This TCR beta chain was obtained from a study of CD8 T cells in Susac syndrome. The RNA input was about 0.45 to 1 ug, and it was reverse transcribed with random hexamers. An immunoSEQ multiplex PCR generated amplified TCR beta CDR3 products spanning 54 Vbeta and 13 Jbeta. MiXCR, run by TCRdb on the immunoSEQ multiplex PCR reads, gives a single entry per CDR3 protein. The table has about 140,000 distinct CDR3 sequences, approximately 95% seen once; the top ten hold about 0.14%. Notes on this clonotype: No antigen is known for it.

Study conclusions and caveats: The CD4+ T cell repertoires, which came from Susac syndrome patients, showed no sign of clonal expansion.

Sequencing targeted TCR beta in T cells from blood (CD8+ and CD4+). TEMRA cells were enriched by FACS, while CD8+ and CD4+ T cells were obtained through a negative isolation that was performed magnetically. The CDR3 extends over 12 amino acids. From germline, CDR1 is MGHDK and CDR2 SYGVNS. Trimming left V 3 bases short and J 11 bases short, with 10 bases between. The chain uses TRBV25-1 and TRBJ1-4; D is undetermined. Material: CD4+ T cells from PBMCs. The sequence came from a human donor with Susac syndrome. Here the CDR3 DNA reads TGTGCCAGCAGTGATGGCGACCTGAAACTGTTTTTT. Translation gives CASSDGDLKLFF.